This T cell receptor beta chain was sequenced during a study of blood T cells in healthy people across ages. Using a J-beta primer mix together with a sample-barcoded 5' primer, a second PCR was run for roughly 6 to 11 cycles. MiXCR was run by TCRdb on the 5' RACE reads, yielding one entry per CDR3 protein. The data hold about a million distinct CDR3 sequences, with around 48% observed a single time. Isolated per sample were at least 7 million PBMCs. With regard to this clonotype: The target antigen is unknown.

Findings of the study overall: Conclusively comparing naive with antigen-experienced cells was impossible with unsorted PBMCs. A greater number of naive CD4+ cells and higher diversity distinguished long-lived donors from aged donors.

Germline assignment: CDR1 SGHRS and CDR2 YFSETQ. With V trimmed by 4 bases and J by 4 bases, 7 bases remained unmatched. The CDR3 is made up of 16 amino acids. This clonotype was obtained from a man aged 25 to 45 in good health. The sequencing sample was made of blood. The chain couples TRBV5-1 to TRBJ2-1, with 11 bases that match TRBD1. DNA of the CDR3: TGCGCCAGCAGCATCGCCGGGACAGGGGGTTACAATGAGCAGTTCTTC. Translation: CASSIAGTGGYNEQFF.